This T cell receptor (beta chain) was recovered during a study of T cells in Graves' hyperthyroidism and ophthalmopathy. Researchers amplified the TCR beta CDR3 regions from RNA transcripts. Using the HTBI primer set, a first-round RT-PCR was run on the TCR CDR3. TCRdb itself ran the multiplex PCR reads through MiXCR, one entry per CDR3 protein. This sample has some 350,000 distinct CDR3 sequences, with 13% to 15% found just once. This clonotype showed up many times. The sequence derives from a woman in her sixties or seventies with Graves' ophthalmopathy. Material: blood.

CDR3 DNA: TGCGCCAGCGCTGGATCTTCCTACGAGCAGTACTTC. Residues: CASAGSSYEQYF. This sequence joins TRBV5-1 and TRBJ2-7, with D unclear. The CDR3 is made up of 12 amino acids. Germline-derived CDR1 and CDR2 are SGHRS and YFSETQ. V dropped 7 bases and J dropped 1 base, with 9 bases sitting between them.